This TCR beta chain originates from a study of cytomegalovirus exposure and HLA in healthy donors. Study background: Findings of an earlier analysis included about 100 million unique TCR beta sequences from 180 million or so T cells. Whole-study results and caveats: In a later analysis, a missense DCLRE1C variant was linked to TCR beta V- and J-gene trimming.

The CDR3 has 21 amino acids. Per the germline V gene, CDR1 is SGDLS and CDR2 is YYNGEE. J gave up 4 bases and V 3 bases, and 26 bases lay outside the gene matches. Researchers ran the PCR with 60 Vbeta and 13 Jbeta primers. Measured with immunoSEQ multiplex PCR; TCRdb has only the in-frame clones, and not every one. The sample holds some 150,000 clones; about 80% are singletons and the top ten take roughly 1.2%. At the time of sampling, donors were nominally healthy, though unrecorded immune exposures were likely. Comment on this clone: What it binds is unknown.

Sequencing was carried out using PBMCs. This sequence was found in a woman aged 45 to 65 in good health and CMV-seronegative. V usage is TRBV9 and J usage is TRBJ2-7, with TRBD1 identical over 9 bases. This CDR3 is CASSERDPEYPFLTGGYEQYF. CDR3 sequence (DNA): TGTGCCAGCAGCGAGAGGGACCCCGAGTACCCGTTTTTGACAGGGGGATACGAGCAGTACTTC.